This paragraph covers one T cell receptor beta chain sequence. This clone was detected only a few times. Its recognized antigen is unknown. No quality values exist for individual bases; no much larger clone is one base distant. The High Capacity cDNA Reverse Transcription Kit was used to reverse transcribe all of the isolated RNA, meaning that expressed TCRB transcripts were what got sequenced. Naive, central memory and regulatory T cell samples underwent deep immunoSEQ sequencing, averaging around 4 million total reads per sample. Sorted cells were lysed in RLT buffer and RNA was extracted with DNase-treated RNeasy Micro or Mini kits, depending on cell number. To prevent cross-contamination, each cell subset was processed individually, whereas patient and healthy donor samples were processed jointly. TCRB sequences were amplified from cDNA with the immunoSEQ multiplex PCR, producing 87-bp fragments spanning the CDR3 region. Amplicons were sequenced on the Illumina HiSeq platform. The published analysis was carried out like this. PCR bias was corrected computationally using synthetic template baselines, and reads within Hamming distance 2 were collapsed, with unmergeable singletons discarded. By aligning reads against IMGT, V, D and J genes, CDR3 length, and insertions or deletions at six rearrangement sites were assigned. Within each subset, clonotype counts were normalized to the number of sorted cells before true diversity and Gini coefficients were calculated with the tcR R package. The overlap coefficient, calculated on TCRB nucleotide sequences, was used to measure repertoire sharing. Out-of-frame TCRB sequences from naive cells were analyzed to stand in for the pre-selection repertoire. In TCRdb, the immuneACCESS table is reduced to in-frame sequences with V and J assigned. These tables do not hold every clone; where another copy was compared, an unresolved V gene accounts for under half, and the others remain unexplained. The DNA gave D and trimming, while V, J and clone size come from that table. Across this sample there are under 300,000 clones, with 16% seen only once. The top ten hold about 0.08% of the sample.

This sample was taken from a study of beta chain features in type 1 diabetes (dated by TCRdb to the late 2010s). Regarding the complete study: No differences in mean age, gender distribution, total cell number or subset yield were found between patients and healthy donors. A total of around 100 million sorted cells were examined across all samples, and RNA yield correlated strongly with the number of cells per subset. The study compared the TCRB repertoires of sorted circulating CD4+ T cell subsets in recently diagnosed type 1 diabetes patients with those in matched healthy donors. Regulatory and stem cell-like memory subsets were obtained from only 8 patients and roughly 8 healthy donors, while naive and central memory subsets were obtained from all 30 or so donors. Study-wide conclusions, independent of this receptor: At VDJ recombination sites, patients with type 1 diabetes made fewer insertions and deleted more nucleotides, a pattern implying thymic rearrangement abnormalities. A moderate but significant shortening of TCRB CDR3 length was observed in type 1 diabetes patients in all four CD4+ subsets. Sequencing cDNA rather than genomic DNA could over-represent highly expressing activated cells, although activation and CD3 levels did not differ between groups. PCR may preferentially amplify shorter templates, but because patient and control samples were amplified and corrected together, any resulting skew would affect both groups equally. Naive, central memory and regulatory TCRB repertoires appeared to be more similar among patients than among healthy donors. HLA sub-analyses involved small numbers of individuals, so any influence of HLA type on TCRB rearrangement remained unresolved.

V is reduced by 5 bases and J by 6 bases, leaving a spacing of 5 bases between them. According to the germline V gene (reference sequence), CDR1 reads DFQATT and CDR2 reads SNEGSKA. The CDR3 holds 10 amino acids from the cysteine to the phenylalanine. Only CDR3 DNA remains: 30 bases, in frame from the first base. A single peripheral blood draw of about 116 mL on average was collected from each donor into heparinised tubes. Naive, central memory, regulatory and stem cell-like memory CD4+ T cells were sorted on a BD FACSAria II using a panel including CD45RO, CCR7, CD25, CD127, CD95 and CD27. Every sorted population had a purity above 95%. PBMCs were separated immediately by Lymphoprep density gradient centrifugation and were stained directly, without being cultured. To minimize batch effects, samples were stained and sorted in pairs, one healthy donor with one patient per experiment.

The TCR was taken from a man aged 25 to 40 with type 1 diabetes. In this chain, TRBV20-1 is recombined with TRBJ2-1; the D gene assignment is ambiguous. The sample consisted of naive CD4+ T cells from blood. Explained via the paper, the cell subset or site label denotes: true naive CD4+ T cells. The DNA sequence reads TGCAGTGCTTGGAGCAATGAGCAGTTCTTC. This sequence encodes CSAWSNEQFF.